The T cell receptor beta chain under discussion was sequenced for a study of blood T cell repertoires in COVID-19. Overall study: The analysed material was cDNA or gDNA that came from T cells, B-cell-depleted T cells, or PBMCs.

V lost 4 bases and J 1 base, leaving 16 bases between the germline ends. The CDR3 length is 16 residues. Germline-derived CDR1 and CDR2 are SEHNR and FQNEAQ (reference sequence). The data were produced by immunoSEQ multiplex PCR, yet TCRdb's version contains in-frame clones alone and is incomplete. The sample has some 170,000 clones, about 90% seen once. Participant age was roughly 18 to 100 years, and participants resided in roughly 25 US areas. The origin of this receptor is a human donor with acute COVID-19. The donor label of this sample is uncertain. The chain combines TRBV7-9 with TRBJ2-5; the D gene is possibly TRBD2 (5 bases). Sequences were obtained from PBMCs or T cells enriched from blood (not recorded which). The CDR3 here is CASSSRGGGPQETQYF. CDR3 nucleotides: TGTGCCAGCAGCTCCCGGGGTGGCGGACCCCAAGAGACCCAGTACTTC.